The rows below give T cell receptor beta chains drawn from one sample of a study of T-cell memory formation after mild COVID-19. TCRdb re-derived calls from the 5' RACE reads in MiXCR, one entry per CDR3 protein. The top ten clones hold approximately 15% of a sample with approximately 350,000 distinct CDR3 sequences, 25% to 30% of them seen once. Sequenced sample: PBMCs or a T cell subset sorted from them (not recorded which). These receptors came from an adult woman who had mild COVID-19 (a few samples of this study predate the infection). Cell type and time point are not known. CDR3s include the opening cysteine and the closing phenylalanine or tryptophan. A D gene is named only where the DNA matches it firmly. Clone size appears in some rows only: once, few, many, or a class for an expanded clone.

V	size	J	D	CDR3	DNA
TRBV7-9	NA	TRBJ2-6	NA	CASIRGSGANVLTF	TGTGCCAGCATCCGGGGATCTGGGGCCAACGTCCTGACTTTC
TRBV20-1	NA	TRBJ2-3	TRBD2	CSVRSGRDTQYF	TGCAGTGTCCGTAGCGGGAGGGATACGCAGTATTTT
TRBV7-9	NA	TRBJ2-6	NA	CASSLRTVQSGANVLTF	TGTGCCAGCAGCTTAAGGACTGTTCAATCTGGGGCCAACGTCCTGACTTTC
TRBV7-2	few	TRBJ2-2	TRBD2	CASSLTSGSLRIGELFF	TGTGCCAGCAGCTTAACTAGCGGGAGTCTGCGGATCGGGGAGCTGTTTTTT
TRBV7-3	few	TRBJ2-1	TRBD2	CASSSRAGTYNEQFF	TGTGCCAGCAGCTCCCGAGCGGGAACGTACAATGAGCAGTTCTTC
TRBV6-5	few	TRBJ1-1	NA	CASVLGTEAFF	TGTGCCAGCGTGCTGGGCACTGAAGCTTTCTTT
TRBV19	NA	TRBJ1-3	NA	CASSVPGNTIYF	TGTGCCAGTAGTGTGCCCGGAAACACCATATATTTT
TRBV6-5	few	TRBJ2-7	TRBD1	CASSYGTGGEQYF	TGTGCCAGCAGTTACGGGACAGGGGGCGAGCAGTACTTC
TRBV18	NA	TRBJ2-7	NA	CASSPSLDSYEQYF	TGTGCCAGCTCCCCATCACTAGATTCCTACGAGCAGTACTTC
TRBV21-1	few	TRBJ2-3	NA	CASSKTQNGLTASPDTQYF	TGTGCCAGCAGCAAAACCCAAAACGGACTCACCGCATCACCAGATACGCAGTATTTT
TRBV7-2	NA	TRBJ1-6	NA	CASTPGPRDGLNSPLHF	TGTGCCAGCACCCCAGGCCCTCGGGACGGATTGAATTCACCCCTCCACTTT
TRBV7-8	few	TRBJ1-5	NA	CASSPVGWISNQPQHF	TGTGCCAGCAGCCCCGTAGGGTGGATAAGCAATCAGCCCCAGCATTTT
TRBV18	few	TRBJ2-4	TRBD1	CASSPADRSDIQYF	TGTGCCAGCTCACCGGCGGACAGGAGTGACATTCAGTACTTC
TRBV18	few	TRBJ2-7	NA	CASSPPSGSRYEQYF	TGTGCCAGCTCACCTCCTTCAGGGAGCCGCTACGAGCAGTACTTC
TRBV29-1	few	TRBJ2-1	TRBD2	CSVDSGGRDEQFF	TGCAGCGTTGATAGCGGGGGGCGGGATGAGCAGTTCTTC
TRBV7-2	NA	TRBJ2-1	TRBD1	CASSLRGLGNEQFF	TGTGCCAGCAGCTTGAGGGGGCTGGGGAATGAGCAGTTCTTC
TRBV2	NA	TRBJ2-3	TRBD2	CASSASGADTQYF	TGTGCCAGCTCGGCTAGCGGGGCAGATACGCAGTATTTT
TRBV9	NA	TRBJ2-7	NA	CASSPNWATYEQYF	TGTGCCAGCAGCCCAAACTGGGCCACCTACGAGCAGTACTTC
TRBV2	few	TRBJ2-1	TRBD2	CASSEFRALETGLARNEQFF	TGTGCCAGCAGTGAATTTCGTGCTCTGGAAACGGGACTAGCGCGCAATGAGCAGTTCTTC
TRBV29-1	NA	TRBJ2-3	NA	CSVDGGNTQYF	TGCAGCGTTGATGGGGGTAATACGCAGTATTTT
TRBV29-1	many	TRBJ2-5	NA	CSVYGTQETQYF	TGCAGCGTCTACGGGACACAAGAGACCCAGTACTTC
TRBV7-9	NA	TRBJ2-1	TRBD2	CASSFTSGTSSYNEQFF	TGTGCCAGCAGCTTTACTAGCGGAACAAGCTCCTACAATGAGCAGTTCTTC
TRBV20-1	few	TRBJ2-1	TRBD2	CSARGGLAGYNEQFF	TGCAGTGCTAGAGGGGGACTAGCGGGGTACAATGAGCAGTTCTTC
TRBV4-3	once	TRBJ1-1	NA	CASSQDPPQGNTEAFF	TGCGCCAGCAGCCAAGACCCCCCCCAGGGGAACACTGAAGCTTTCTTT
TRBV4-1	few	TRBJ2-7	TRBD2	CASSQDRTSDNEQYF	TGCGCCAGCAGCCAAGATAGGACTAGCGATAACGAGCAGTACTTC
TRBV3-1	few	TRBJ1-2	NA	CASSQDWTPERGYTF	TGTGCCAGCAGCCAAGATTGGACACCCGAGCGTGGCTACACCTTC
TRBV6-5	few	TRBJ2-1	NA	CASSPRRQEQFF	TGTGCCAGCAGTCCCCGGCGGCAGGAGCAGTTCTTC
TRBV4-1	NA	TRBJ2-7	NA	CASSQDPDGSYEQYF	TGCGCCAGCAGCCAAGATCCTGACGGCTCCTACGAGCAGTACTTC
TRBV7-7	NA	TRBJ2-5	TRBD2	CASSRTLAGGPETQYF	TGTGCCAGCTCCCGAACGCTAGCGGGGGGGCCAGAGACCCAGTACTTC
TRBV20-1	few	TRBJ1-1	NA	CSARSQLGFAFF	TGCAGTGCTAGATCACAACTGGGTTTTGCTTTCTTT
TRBV29-1	NA	TRBJ1-5	NA	CSVEDTNQPQHF	TGCAGCGTTGAAGATACAAATCAGCCCCAGCATTTT
TRBV11-2	NA	TRBJ2-4	NA	CASSLSYGLAKNIQYF	TGTGCCAGCAGCTTATCTTACGGTTTAGCCAAAAACATTCAGTACTTC
TRBV2	once	TRBJ2-7	TRBD1	CASRTGTGSSYEQYF	TGTGCCAGCAGAACCGGGACAGGGAGCTCCTACGAGCAGTACTTC
TRBV3-1	few	TRBJ2-1	TRBD2	CASSQDGTSREQFF	TGTGCCAGCAGCCAAGATGGGACTAGCCGGGAGCAGTTCTTC
TRBV10-3	NA	TRBJ2-7	TRBD2	CASTGLAGSVYEQYF	TGTGCCTCCACGGGGCTAGCGGGTAGTGTCTACGAGCAGTACTTC
TRBV20-1	once	TRBJ2-2	TRBD2	CSASFSGSGTGELFF	TGCAGTGCGAGCTTTAGCGGGAGCGGCACCGGGGAGCTGTTTTTT
TRBV2	NA	TRBJ2-7	NA	CASSVTAGIHEQYF	TGTGCCAGCAGTGTTACGGCGGGGATCCACGAGCAGTACTTC
TRBV7-9	few	TRBJ1-2	TRBD1	CASSPWDRGKYGYTF	TGTGCCAGCAGCCCCTGGGACAGGGGGAAATATGGCTACACCTTC
TRBV29-1	NA	TRBJ2-1	NA	CSVLRSVNNEQFF	TGCAGCGTTCTACGCTCGGTTAACAATGAGCAGTTCTTC
TRBV10-3	NA	TRBJ2-7	NA	CATRDNSYEQYF	TGTGCCACCCGGGACAACTCCTACGAGCAGTACTTC
TRBV7-2	few	TRBJ2-5	NA	CASSYDRETQYF	TGTGCCAGCAGTTATGATCGAGAGACCCAGTACTTC
TRBV3-1	few	TRBJ1-1	TRBD1	CASSEQGDTEAFF	TGTGCCAGCAGCGAACAGGGGGACACTGAAGCTTTCTTT
TRBV5-4	NA	TRBJ1-2	NA	CASKYNGYGYTF	TGTGCCAGCAAGTACAATGGCTATGGCTACACCTTC
TRBV7-2	NA	TRBJ2-2	TRBD2	CASSLLAGDTGELFF	TGTGCCAGCAGCCTACTAGCGGGAGACACCGGGGAGCTGTTTTTT
TRBV12-3/TRBV12-4	NA	TRBJ2-1	NA	CASSHPGGHRAQFF	TGTGCCAGCAGTCACCCTGGGGGGCACCGGGCTCAGTTCTTC
TRBV6-1	NA	TRBJ2-3	TRBD2	CASSSRTSGARLDTQYF	TGTGCCAGCAGTTCCCGGACTAGCGGAGCAAGGCTCGATACGCAGTATTTT